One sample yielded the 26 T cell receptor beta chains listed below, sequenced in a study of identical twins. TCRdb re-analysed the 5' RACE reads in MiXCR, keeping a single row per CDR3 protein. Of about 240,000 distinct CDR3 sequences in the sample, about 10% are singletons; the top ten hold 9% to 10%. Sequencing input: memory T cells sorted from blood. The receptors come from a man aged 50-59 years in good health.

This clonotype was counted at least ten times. CDR3 sequence reads: CASSSTLNSPLHF. The CDR3 bases are TGTGCCAGCAGCAGTACCCTGAATTCACCCCTCCACTTT. The rearrangement joins TRBV7-8 to TRBJ1-6, with unresolved D. Trimming removed 5 bases from V and 7 bases from J, with 9 bases in between. CDR3 length: 13 residues. Germline V lookup: CDR1 SGHVS, CDR2 FQNEAQ. Combining the CDR3 with reference TRBV7-8 and TRBJ1-6 gives the whole variable domain GAGVSQSPRYKVAKRGQDVALRCDPISGHVSLFWYQQALGQGPEFLTYFQNEAQLDKSGLPSDRFFAERPEGSVSTLKIQRTQQEDSAVYLCASSSTLNSPLHFGNGTRLTVT.

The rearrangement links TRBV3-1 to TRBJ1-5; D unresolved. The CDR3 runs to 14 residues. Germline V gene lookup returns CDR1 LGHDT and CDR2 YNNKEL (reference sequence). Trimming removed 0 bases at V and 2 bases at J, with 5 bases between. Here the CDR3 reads CASSQDIGNQPQHF. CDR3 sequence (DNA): TGTGCCAGCAGCCAAGATATCGGCAATCAGCCCCAGCATTTT.

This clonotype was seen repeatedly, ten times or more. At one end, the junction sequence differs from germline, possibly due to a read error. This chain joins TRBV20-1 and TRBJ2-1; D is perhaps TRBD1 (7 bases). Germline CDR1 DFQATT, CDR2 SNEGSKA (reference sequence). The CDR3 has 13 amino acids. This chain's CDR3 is CSARGQGGYGSIF. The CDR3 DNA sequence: TGCAGTGCTAGAGGGCAGGGGGGATACGGGTCGATCTTC.

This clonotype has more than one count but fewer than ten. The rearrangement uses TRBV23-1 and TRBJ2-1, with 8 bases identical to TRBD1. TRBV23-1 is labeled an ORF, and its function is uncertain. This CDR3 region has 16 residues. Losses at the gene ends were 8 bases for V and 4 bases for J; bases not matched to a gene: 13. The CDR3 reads CASLVSTGGRYNEQFF. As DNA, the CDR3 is TGCGCCAGCTTAGTAAGCACAGGGGGAAGATACAATGAGCAGTTCTTC.

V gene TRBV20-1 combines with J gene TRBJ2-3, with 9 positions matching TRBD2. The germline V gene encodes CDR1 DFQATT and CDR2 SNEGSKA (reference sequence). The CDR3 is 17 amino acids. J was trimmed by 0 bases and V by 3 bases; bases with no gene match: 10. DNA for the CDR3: TGCAGTGCTAGCGAGACATTAGCGGGAGCTAGCACAGATACGCAGTATTTT. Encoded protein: CSASETLAGASTDTQYF.

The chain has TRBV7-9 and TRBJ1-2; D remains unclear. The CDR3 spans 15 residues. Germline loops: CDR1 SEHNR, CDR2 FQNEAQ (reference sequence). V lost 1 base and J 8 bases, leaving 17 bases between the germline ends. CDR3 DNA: TGTGCCAGCAGCTTAGAGGTTTCGGTACACCGGGGCTACACCTTC. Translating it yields CASSLEVSVHRGYTF.

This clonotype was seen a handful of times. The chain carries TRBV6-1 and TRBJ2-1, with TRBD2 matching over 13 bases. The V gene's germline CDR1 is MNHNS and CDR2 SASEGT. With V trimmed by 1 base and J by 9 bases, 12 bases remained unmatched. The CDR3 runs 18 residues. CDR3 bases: TGTGCCAGCAGTGAAGTGGGGCCCTTACTAGCGGGAGGGGGTGAGCAGTTCTTC. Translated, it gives CASSEVGPLLAGGGEQFF.

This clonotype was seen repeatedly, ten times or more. CDR3 in DNA: TGTGCCAGCAGTAAGGGACAGGGCTCCTACGAGCAGTACTTC. This sequence encodes CASSKGQGSYEQYF. The rearrangement links TRBV6-1 to TRBJ2-7; TRBD1 aligns across 9 bases. The CDR3 is 14 residues long. After removal of 5 bases from V and 0 bases from J, the junction contained 2 bases not matched to a gene. Germline V gene sequence: CDR1 MNHNS, CDR2 SASEGT.

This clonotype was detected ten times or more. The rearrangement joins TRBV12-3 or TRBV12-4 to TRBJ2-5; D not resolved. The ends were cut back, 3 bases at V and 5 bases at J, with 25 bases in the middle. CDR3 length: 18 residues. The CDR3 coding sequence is TGTGCCAGCAGTTTTGGATACGGGCTGACCGTGGCTGTGGAGACCCAGTACTTC. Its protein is CASSFGYGLTVAVETQYF.

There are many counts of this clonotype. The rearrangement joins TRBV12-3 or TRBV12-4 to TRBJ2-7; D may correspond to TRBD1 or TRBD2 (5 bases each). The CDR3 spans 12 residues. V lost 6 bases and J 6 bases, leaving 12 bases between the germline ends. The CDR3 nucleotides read TGTGCCAGCAGCCATCATGGGGGCGAGCAGTACTTC. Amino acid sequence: CASSHHGGEQYF.

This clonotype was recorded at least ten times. The DNA for the CDR3 is TGTGCCAGCTCACCGGTAACAGGTGCCTATAATTCACCCCTCCACTTT. Its protein product is CASSPVTGAYNSPLHF. The rearrangement uses TRBV18 and TRBJ1-6; TRBD1 is a possible D gene (5 bases). CDR1 and CDR2 from the germline V gene are KGHSH and LQKENI. V was pared by 3 bases and J by 2 bases, with 11 bases between. The length of the CDR3 is 16 residues.

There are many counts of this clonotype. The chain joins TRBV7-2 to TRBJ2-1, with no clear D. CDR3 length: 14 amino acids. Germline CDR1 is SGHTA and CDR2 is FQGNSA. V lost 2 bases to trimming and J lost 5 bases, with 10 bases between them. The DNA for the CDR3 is TGTGCCAGCAGCTTATTAAAAGGGAACAATGAGCAGTTCTTC. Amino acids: CASSLLKGNNEQFF.

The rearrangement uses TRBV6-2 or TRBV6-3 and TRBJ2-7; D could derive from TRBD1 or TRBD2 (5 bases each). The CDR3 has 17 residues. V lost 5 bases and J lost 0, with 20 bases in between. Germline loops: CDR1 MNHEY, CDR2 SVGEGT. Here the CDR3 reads CASSRLRMGETSYEQYF. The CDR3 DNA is TGTGCCAGCAGTCGACTTAGGATGGGGGAAACCTCCTACGAGCAGTACTTC.

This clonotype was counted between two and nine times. CDR3 amino acids: CASRRWGGGLNEQFF. DNA for the CDR3: TGTGCCAGCAGGCGGTGGGGCGGGGGGTTAAATGAGCAGTTCTTC. The V gene is TRBV27, the J gene TRBJ2-1; TRBD2 matches at 8 bases. Losses at the gene ends were 6 bases for V and 7 bases for J; bases not matched to a gene: 11. CDR3 length: 15 residues. The germline V gene has CDR1 MNHEY and CDR2 SMNVEV (reference sequence).

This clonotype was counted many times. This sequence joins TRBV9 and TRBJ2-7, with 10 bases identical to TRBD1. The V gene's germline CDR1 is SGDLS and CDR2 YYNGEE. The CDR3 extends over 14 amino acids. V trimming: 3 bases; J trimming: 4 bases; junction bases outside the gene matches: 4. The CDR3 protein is CASSAGTGDYEQYF. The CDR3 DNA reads TGTGCCAGCAGCGCCGGGACAGGGGATTACGAGCAGTACTTC.

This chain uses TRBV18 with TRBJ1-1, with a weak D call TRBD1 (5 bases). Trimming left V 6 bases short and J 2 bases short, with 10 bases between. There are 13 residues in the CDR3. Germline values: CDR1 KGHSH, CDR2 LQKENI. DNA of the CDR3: TGTGCCAGCTCTCGAGGACATAACACTGAAGCTTTCTTT. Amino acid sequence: CASSRGHNTEAFF.

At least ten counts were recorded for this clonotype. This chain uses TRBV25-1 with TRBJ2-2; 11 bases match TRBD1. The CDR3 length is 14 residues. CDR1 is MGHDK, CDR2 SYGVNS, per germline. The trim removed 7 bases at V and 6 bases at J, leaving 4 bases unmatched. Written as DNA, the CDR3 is TGTGCCAGCAAGGGACAGGGGGTATCCGGGGAGCTGTTTTTT. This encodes CASKGQGVSGELFF. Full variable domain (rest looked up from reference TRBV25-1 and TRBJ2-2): EADIYQTPRYLVIGTGKKITLECSQTMGHDKMYWYQQDPGMELHLIHYSYGVNSTEKGDLSSESTVSRIRTEHFPLTLESARPSHTSQYLCASKGQGVSGELFFGEGSRLTVL.

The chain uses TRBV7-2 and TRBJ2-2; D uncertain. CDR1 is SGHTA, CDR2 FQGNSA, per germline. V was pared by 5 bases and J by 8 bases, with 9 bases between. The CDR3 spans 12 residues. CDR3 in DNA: TGTGCCAGCAGCACGACCGTAGGGGAGCTGTTTTTT. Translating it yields CASSTTVGELFF.

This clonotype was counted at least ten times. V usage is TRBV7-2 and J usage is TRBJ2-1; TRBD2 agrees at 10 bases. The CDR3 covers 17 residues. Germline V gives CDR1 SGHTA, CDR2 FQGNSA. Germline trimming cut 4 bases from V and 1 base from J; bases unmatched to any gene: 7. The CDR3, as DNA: TGTGCCAGCAGCTCGGGCCTACTAGCGGGATCCTACAATGAGCAGTTCTTC. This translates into CASSSGLLAGSYNEQFF.

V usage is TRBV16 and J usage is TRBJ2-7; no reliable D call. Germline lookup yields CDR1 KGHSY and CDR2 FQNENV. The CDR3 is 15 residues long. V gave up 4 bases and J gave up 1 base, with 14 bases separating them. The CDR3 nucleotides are TGTGCCAGCAGCCGCAGTCTCTCCCAATCCTACGAGCAGTACTTC. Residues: CASSRSLSQSYEQYF.

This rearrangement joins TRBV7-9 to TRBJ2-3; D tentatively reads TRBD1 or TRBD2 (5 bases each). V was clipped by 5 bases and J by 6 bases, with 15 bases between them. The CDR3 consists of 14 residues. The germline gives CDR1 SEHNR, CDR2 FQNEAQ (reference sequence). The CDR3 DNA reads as TGTGCCAGCAGCCTTCCGAGGGGAATTGATACGCAGTATTTT. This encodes CASSLPRGIDTQYF.

CDR3 in amino acids: CAWSVLSGQPQHF. The DNA of the CDR3 is TGTGCCTGGAGTGTATTGTCCGGGCAGCCCCAGCATTTT. The chain joins TRBV30 to TRBJ1-5; D gene ambiguous. The germline V gene encodes CDR1 GTSNPN and CDR2 SVGIG (reference sequence). The V end lost 0 bases, the J end lost 7 bases, and 10 bases lay between the germline ends. CDR3 length equals 13 residues.

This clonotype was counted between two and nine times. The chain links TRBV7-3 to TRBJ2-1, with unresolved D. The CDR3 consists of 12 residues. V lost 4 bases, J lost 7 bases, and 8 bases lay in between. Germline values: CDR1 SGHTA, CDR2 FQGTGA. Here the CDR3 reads CASSWRRNEQFF. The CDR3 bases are TGTGCCAGCAGCTGGCGACGAAATGAGCAGTTCTTC.

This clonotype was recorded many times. Here the CDR3 reads CASSTAGGLSNEQFF. Written as DNA, the CDR3 is TGTGCCAGTAGTACCGCGGGGGGGCTCAGTAATGAGCAGTTCTTC. The chain is built from TRBV19 and TRBJ2-1; 9 bases match TRBD2. The CDR3 runs to 15 residues. Per germline, CDR1 LNHDA and CDR2 SQIVND (reference sequence). With 4 bases clipped from V and 7 bases from J, the junction kept 8 bases outside the gene matches.

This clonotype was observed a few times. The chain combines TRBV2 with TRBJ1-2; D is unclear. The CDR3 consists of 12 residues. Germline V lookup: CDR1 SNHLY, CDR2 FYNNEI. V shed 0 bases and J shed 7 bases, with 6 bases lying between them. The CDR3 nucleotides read TGTGCCAGCAGTGAAGCATCCGTTGGCTACACCTTC. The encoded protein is CASSEASVGYTF.

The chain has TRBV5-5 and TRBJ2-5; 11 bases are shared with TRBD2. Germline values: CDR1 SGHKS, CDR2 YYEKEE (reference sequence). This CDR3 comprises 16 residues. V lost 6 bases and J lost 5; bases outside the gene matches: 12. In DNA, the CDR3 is TGTGCCAGCACCAGAGCGACTAGCGGGGTTCAGGAGACCCAGTACTTC. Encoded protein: CASTRATSGVQETQYF.